Shown below are 4 T cell receptor beta chains from a single sample sequenced in a study of metastatic and nonmetastatic thyroid tumors. TCRdb re-clonotyped the PCR reads through MiXCR. Here the sample spans about 70,000 clones, roughly 18% being singletons. No patient had received any treatment before thyroid surgery. Sequencing was done on a sample of blood. These receptor sequences come from a female donor with papillary thyroid cancer or a benign thyroid nodule (not recorded which). Some clones in this sample may be carry-over from other donors' samples.

CDR3 amino acids: CASSYSISDSTNYGYTF. CDR3 coding DNA: TGTGCCAGCAGTTACTCGATTTCGGACAGCACTAACTATGGCTACACCTTC. The chain employs TRBV6-5 and TRBJ1-2, with D maybe TRBD1 (6 bases). V lost 0 bases, J lost 0 bases, and 14 bases lay in between. The CDR3 extends over 17 amino acids. Per the germline V gene, CDR1 is MNHEY and CDR2 is SVGAGI.

The V gene is TRBV11-2, the J gene TRBJ2-5; D is uncertain. This CDR3 region has 14 residues. Germline CDR1 and CDR2: SGHAT and FQNNGV. V was pared by 3 bases and J by 0 bases, with 8 bases between. This CDR3 is CASSFGVNQETQYF. DNA of the CDR3: TGTGCCAGCAGCTTTGGGGTGAACCAAGAGACCCAGTACTTC. The entire variable domain, with the rest obtained from reference TRBV11-2 and TRBJ2-5, is as follows: EAGVAQSPRYKIIEKRQSVAFWCNPISGHATLYWYQQILGQGPKLLIQFQNNGVVDDSQLPKDRFSAERLKGVDSTLKIQPAKLEDSAVYLCASSFGVNQETQYFGPGTRLLVL.

This clone was detected many times. The rearrangement links TRBV6-2 or TRBV6-3 to TRBJ1-2, with D unresolved. Germline CDR1 MNHEY, CDR2 SVGEGT. CDR3 length: 15 amino acids. V dropped 8 bases and J dropped 4 bases, with 20 bases sitting between them. The CDR3 coding sequence is TGTGCCAGCGGCTACGCCCAGCAGACCTCCTATGGCTACACCTTC. Translated, it gives CASGYAQQTSYGYTF.

The chain employs TRBV11-2 and TRBJ2-1, with 10 bases aligning to TRBD1. The CDR3 loop spans 15 amino acids. Germline V gives CDR1 SGHAT, CDR2 FQNNGV. Germline trimming cut 5 bases from V and 5 bases from J; bases unmatched to any gene: 6. The CDR3 reads CASSPLGQGNNEQFF. The CDR3 DNA reads TGTGCCAGCAGCCCCCTGGGACAGGGGAACAATGAGCAGTTCTTC. Together with reference TRBV11-2 and TRBJ2-1, the CDR3 gives the full variable domain: EAGVAQSPRYKIIEKRQSVAFWCNPISGHATLYWYQQILGQGPKLLIQFQNNGVVDDSQLPKDRFSAERLKGVDSTLKIQPAKLEDSAVYLCASSPLGQGNNEQFFGPGTRLTVL.